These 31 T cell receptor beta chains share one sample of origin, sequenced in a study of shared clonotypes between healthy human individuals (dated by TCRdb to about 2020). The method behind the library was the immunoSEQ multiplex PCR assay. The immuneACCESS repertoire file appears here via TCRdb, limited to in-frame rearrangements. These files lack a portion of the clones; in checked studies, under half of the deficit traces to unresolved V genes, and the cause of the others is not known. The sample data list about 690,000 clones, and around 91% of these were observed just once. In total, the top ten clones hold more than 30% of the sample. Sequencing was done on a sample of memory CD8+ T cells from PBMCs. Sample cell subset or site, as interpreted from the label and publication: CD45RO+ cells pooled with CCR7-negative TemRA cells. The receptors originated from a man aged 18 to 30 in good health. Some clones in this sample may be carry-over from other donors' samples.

The CDR3 is CAWKHRGPQDTQYF. In DNA, the CDR3 is TGTGCCTGGAAACACCGGGGGCCTCAGGATACGCAGTATTTT. The V call is TRBV30, the J call TRBJ2-3; the D gene could be TRBD1 or TRBD2 (6 bases each). The germline CDR1 and CDR2 sequences are GTSNPN and SVGIG (reference sequence). The V and J ends lost 4 bases and 6 bases respectively, with 17 bases between them. The CDR3 contains 14 residues.

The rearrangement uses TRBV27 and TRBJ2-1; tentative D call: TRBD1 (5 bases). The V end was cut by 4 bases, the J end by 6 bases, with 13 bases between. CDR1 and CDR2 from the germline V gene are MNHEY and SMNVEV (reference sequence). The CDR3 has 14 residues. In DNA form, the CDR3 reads TGTGCCAGCAGTTGGGGCCCTGAGGCCAATGAGCAGTTCTTC. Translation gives CASSWGPEANEQFF.

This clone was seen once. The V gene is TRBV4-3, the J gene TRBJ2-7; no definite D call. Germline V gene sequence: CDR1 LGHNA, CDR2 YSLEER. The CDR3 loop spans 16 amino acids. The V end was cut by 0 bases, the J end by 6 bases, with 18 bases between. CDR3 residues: CASSQDSLGRASEQYF. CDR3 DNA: TGCGCCAGCAGCCAAGATTCCCTGGGAAGGGCGTCCGAGCAGTACTTC.

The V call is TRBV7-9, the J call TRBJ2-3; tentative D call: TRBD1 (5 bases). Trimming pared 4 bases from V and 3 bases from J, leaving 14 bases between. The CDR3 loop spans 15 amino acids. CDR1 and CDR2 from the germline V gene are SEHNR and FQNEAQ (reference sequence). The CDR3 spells CASSSGFSDTDTQYF. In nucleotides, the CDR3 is TGTGCCAGCAGCTCAGGGTTTTCGGATACAGATACGCAGTATTTT.

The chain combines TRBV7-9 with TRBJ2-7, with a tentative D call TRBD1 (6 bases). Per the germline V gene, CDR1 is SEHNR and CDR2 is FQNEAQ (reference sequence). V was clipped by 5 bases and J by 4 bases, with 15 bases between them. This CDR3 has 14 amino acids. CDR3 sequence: CASSTPDSEYEQYF. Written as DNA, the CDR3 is TGTGCCAGCAGCACCCCGGACAGCGAATACGAGCAGTACTTC.

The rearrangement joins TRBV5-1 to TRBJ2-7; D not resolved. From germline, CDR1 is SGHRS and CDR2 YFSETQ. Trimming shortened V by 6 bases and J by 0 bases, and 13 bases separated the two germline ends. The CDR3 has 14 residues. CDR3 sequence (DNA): TGCGCCAGCATGGGCGGTTGGAGCTCCTACGAGCAGTACTTC. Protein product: CASMGGWSSYEQYF.

The CDR3 loop reads CSVLPGQGREQYF. CDR3 DNA sequence: TGCAGCGTCCTTCCTGGACAGGGCCGCGAGCAGTACTTC. The gene calls are TRBV29-1 and TRBJ2-5; 8 nucleotides agree with TRBD1. The J call may be wrong; the DNA end is better matched by TRBJ2-7. Germline lookup yields CDR1 SQVTM and CDR2 ANQGSEA. The CDR3 covers 13 residues.

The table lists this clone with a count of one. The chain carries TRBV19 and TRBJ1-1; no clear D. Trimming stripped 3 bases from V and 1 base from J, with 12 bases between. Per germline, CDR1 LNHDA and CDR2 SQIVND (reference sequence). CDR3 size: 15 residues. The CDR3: CASSIRTGGNTEAFF. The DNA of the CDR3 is TGTGCCAGTAGTATCCGAACGGGTGGGAACACTGAAGCTTTCTTT.

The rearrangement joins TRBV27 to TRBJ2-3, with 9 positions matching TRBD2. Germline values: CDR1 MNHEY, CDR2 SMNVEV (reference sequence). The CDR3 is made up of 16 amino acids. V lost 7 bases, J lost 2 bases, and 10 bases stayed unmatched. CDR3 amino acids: CASTPRVAGVTDTQYF. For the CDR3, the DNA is TGTGCCAGCACCCCCCGGGTAGCGGGAGTCACAGATACGCAGTATTTT.

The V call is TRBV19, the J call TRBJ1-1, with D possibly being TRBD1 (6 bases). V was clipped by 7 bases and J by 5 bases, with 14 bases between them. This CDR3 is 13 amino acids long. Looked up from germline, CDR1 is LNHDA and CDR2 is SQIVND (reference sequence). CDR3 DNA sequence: TGTGCCAGTAACTGGCAGGGGAGTACTGAAGCTTTCTTT. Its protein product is CASNWQGSTEAFF. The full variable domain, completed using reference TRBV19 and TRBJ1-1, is DGGITQSPKYLFRKEGQNVTLSCEQNLNHDAMYWYRQDPGQGLRLIYYSQIVNDFQKGDIAEGYSVSREKKESFPLTVTSAQKNPTAFYLCASNWQGSTEAFFGQGTRLTVV.

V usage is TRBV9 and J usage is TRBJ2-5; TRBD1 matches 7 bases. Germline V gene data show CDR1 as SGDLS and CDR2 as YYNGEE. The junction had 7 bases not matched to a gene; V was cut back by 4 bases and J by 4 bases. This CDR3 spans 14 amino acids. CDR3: CASSSGQKGETQYF. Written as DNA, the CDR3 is TGTGCCAGCAGCTCGGGACAGAAGGGAGAGACCCAGTACTTC.

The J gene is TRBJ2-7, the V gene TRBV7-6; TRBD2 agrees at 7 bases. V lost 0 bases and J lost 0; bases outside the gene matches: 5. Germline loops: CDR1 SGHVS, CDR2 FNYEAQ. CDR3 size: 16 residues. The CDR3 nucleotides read TGTGCCAGCAGCTTAGCGACGGGAGGAAGCTCCTACGAGCAGTACTTC. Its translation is CASSLATGGSSYEQYF.

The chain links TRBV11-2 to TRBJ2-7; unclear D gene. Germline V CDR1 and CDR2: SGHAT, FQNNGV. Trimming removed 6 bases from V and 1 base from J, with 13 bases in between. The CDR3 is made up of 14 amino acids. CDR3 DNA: TGTGCCAGCAGTTTAAATCCCGCGTCCTACGAGCAGTACTTC. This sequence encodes CASSLNPASYEQYF. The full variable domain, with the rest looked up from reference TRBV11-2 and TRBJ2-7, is EAGVAQSPRYKIIEKRQSVAFWCNPISGHATLYWYQQILGQGPKLLIQFQNNGVVDDSQLPKDRFSAERLKGVDSTLKIQPAKLEDSAVYLCASSLNPASYEQYFGPGTRLTVT.

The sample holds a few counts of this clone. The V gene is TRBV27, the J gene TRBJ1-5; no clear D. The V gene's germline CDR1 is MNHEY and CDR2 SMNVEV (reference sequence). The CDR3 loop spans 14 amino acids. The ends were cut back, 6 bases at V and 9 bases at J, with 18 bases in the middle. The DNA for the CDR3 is TGTGCCAGCAGCTCGTTACTGGGGTTGATGCCCCAGCATTTT. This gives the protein CASSSLLGLMPQHF.

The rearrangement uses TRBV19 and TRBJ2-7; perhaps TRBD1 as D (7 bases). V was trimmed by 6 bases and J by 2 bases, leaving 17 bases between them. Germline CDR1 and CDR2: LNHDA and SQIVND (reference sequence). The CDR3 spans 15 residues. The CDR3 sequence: CASRDFQGGTYEQYF. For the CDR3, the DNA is TGTGCCAGTAGGGACTTCCAGGGGGGCACCTACGAGCAGTACTTC.

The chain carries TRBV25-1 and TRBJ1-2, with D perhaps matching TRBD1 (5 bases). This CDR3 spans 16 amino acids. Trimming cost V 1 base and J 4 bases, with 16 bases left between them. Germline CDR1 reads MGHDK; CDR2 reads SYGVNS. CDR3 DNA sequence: TGTGCCAGCAGTGAATGCTTCGGGGCGAGCCCCTATGGCTACACCTTC. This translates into CASSECFGASPYGYTF.

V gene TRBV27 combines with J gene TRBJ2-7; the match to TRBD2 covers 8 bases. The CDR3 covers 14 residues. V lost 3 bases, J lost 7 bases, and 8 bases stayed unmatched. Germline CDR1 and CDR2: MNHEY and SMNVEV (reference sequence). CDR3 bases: TGTGCCAGCAGTTTCGACGGGAGGGCAAATGAGCAGTACTTC. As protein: CASSFDGRANEQYF.

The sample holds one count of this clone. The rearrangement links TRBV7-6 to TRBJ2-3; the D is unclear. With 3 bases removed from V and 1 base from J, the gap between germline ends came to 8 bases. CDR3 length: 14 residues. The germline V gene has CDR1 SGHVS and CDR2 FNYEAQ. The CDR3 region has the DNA TGTGCCAGCAGCTTCCCCGAAGGCACAGATACGCAGTATTTT. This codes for CASSFPEGTDTQYF.

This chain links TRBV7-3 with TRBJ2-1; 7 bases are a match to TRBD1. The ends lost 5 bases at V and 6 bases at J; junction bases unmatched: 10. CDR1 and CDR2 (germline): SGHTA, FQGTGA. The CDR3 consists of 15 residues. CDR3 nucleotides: TGTGCCAGCAGCCCGATGAAAGGACAGGCCAATGAGCAGTTCTTC. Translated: CASSPMKGQANEQFF.

DNA for the CDR3: TGTGCCAGCAGTTATTGGGGGTCTGAGACCCAGTACTTC. It codes for CASSYWGSETQYF. The rearrangement links TRBV6-6 to TRBJ2-5; either TRBD1 or TRBD2 may fit D (5 bases each). From germline, CDR1 is MNHNY and CDR2 SVGAGI (reference sequence). This CDR3 contains 13 residues. V was trimmed by 3 bases and J by 5 bases, leaving 10 bases between them.

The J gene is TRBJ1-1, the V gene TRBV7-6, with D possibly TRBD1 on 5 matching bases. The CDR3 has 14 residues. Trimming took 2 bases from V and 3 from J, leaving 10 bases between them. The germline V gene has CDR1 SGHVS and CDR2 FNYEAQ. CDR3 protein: CASSLYQGHTEAFF. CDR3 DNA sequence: TGTGCCAGCAGCTTATACCAGGGCCACACTGAAGCTTTCTTT. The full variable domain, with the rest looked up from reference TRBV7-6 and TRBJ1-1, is GAGVSQSPRYKVTKRGQDVALRCDPISGHVSLYWYRQALGQGPEFLTYFNYEAQQDKSGLPNDRFSAERPEGSISTLTIQRTEQRDSAMYRCASSLYQGHTEAFFGQGTRLTVV.

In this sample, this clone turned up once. CDR3 residues: CASSFTGGEQYF. The DNA of the CDR3 is TGTGCCAGCAGTTTTACAGGCGGTGAGCAGTACTTC. The rearrangement uses TRBV6-5 and TRBJ2-7, with TRBD1 as a possible D gene (5 bases). CDR3 length equals 12 residues. The germline V and J ends were trimmed by 4 bases and 7 bases, with 11 bases remaining between them. Germline V gene sequence: CDR1 MNHEY, CDR2 SVGAGI.

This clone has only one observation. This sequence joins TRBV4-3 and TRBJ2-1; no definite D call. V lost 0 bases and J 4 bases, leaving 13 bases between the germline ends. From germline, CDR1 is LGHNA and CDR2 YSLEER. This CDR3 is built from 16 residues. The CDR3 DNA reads TGCGCCAGCAGCCAAGATTTAAGGGTGAGGTACAATGAGCAGTTCTTC. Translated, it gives CASSQDLRVRYNEQFF.

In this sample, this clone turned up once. The CDR3 nucleotides read TGTGCCAGCAGCCCACGTATAGGGGGTGAGGGCGATGGCTACACCTTC. This encodes CASSPRIGGEGDGYTF. The chain joins TRBV7-9 to TRBJ1-2, with D perhaps TRBD1 (6 bases). Trimming removed 5 bases from V and 6 bases from J, with 22 bases in between. Germline V lookup: CDR1 SEHNR, CDR2 FQNEAQ (reference sequence). The CDR3 has 16 amino acids.

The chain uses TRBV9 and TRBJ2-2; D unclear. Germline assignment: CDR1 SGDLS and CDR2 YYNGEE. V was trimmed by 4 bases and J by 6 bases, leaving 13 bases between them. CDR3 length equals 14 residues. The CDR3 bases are TGTGCCAGCAGCTCCTATGGGCGGCCCGGGGAGCTGTTTTTT. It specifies CASSSYGRPGELFF.

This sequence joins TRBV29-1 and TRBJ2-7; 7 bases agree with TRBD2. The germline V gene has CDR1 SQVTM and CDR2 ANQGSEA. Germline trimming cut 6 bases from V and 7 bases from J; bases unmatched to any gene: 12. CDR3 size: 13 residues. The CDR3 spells CSVEGLTLREQYF. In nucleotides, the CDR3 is TGCAGCGTGGAGGGACTAACCCTACGAGAGCAGTACTTC.

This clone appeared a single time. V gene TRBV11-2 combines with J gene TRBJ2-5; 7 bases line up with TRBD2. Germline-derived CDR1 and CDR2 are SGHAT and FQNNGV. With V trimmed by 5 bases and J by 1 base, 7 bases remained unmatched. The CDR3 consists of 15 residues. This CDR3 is CASSPGASGQETQYF. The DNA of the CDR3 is TGTGCCAGCAGCCCCGGGGCTAGCGGCCAAGAGACCCAGTACTTC.

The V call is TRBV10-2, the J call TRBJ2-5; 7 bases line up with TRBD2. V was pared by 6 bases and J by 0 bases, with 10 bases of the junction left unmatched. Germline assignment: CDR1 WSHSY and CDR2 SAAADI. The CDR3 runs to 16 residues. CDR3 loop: CASREGGRAYQETQYF. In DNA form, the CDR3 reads TGCGCCAGCAGGGAGGGAGGGAGAGCCTACCAAGAGACCCAGTACTTC.

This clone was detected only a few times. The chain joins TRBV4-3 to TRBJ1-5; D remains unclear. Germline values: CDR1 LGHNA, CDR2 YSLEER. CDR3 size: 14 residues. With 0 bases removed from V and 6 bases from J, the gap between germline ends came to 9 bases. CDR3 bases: TGCGCCAGCAGCCAAGATTCCACGGGTCAGCCCCAGCATTTT. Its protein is CASSQDSTGQPQHF.

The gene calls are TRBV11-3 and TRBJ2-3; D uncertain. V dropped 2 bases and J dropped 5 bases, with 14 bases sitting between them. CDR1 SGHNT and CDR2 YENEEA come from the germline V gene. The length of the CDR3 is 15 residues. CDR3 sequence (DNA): TGTGCCAGCAGCTTAAGGGCCGATTCGGGAGATACGCAGTATTTT. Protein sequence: CASSLRADSGDTQYF.

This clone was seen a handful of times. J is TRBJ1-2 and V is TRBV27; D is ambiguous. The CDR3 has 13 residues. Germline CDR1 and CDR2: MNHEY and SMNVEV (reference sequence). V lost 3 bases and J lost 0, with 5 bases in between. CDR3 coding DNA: TGTGCCAGCAGTTTTCTAGCTAACTATGGCTACACCTTC. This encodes CASSFLANYGYTF.